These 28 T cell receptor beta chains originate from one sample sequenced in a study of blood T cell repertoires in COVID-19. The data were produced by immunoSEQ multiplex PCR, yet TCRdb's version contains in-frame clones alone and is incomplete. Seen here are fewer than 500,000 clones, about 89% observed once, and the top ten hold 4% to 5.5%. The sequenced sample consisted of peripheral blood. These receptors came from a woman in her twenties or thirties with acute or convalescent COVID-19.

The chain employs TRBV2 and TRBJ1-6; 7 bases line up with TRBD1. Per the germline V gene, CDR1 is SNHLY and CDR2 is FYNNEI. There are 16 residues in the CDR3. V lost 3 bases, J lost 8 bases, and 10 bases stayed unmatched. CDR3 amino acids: CASSEETGRDDSPLHF. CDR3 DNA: TGTGCCAGCAGTGAGGAGACAGGGAGAGATGATTCACCCCTCCACTTT.

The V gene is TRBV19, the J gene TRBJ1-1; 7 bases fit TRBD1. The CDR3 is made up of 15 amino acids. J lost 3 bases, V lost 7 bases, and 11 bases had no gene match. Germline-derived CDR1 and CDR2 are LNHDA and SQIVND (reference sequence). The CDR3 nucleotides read TGTGCCAGTATGGTGGGGACAGTCACATACACTGAAGCTTTCTTT. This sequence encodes CASMVGTVTYTEAFF.

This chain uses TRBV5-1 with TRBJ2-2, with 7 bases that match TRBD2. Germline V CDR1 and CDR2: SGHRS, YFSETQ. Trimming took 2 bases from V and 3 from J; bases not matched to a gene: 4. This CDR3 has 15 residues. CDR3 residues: CASSLTSDYTGELFF. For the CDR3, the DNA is TGCGCCAGCAGCTTAACTAGCGACTACACCGGGGAGCTGTTTTTT.

The chain's CDR3 is CASSLRGLDEQFF. The CDR3 nucleotides read TGTGCCAGCAGCTTACGGGGACTAGATGAGCAGTTCTTC. The V gene is TRBV7-3, the J gene TRBJ2-1; 8 bases align to TRBD2. The CDR3 has 13 amino acids. V dropped 2 bases and J dropped 8; count of bases not matched to a gene: 2. Germline V CDR1 and CDR2: SGHTA, FQGTGA.

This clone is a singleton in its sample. This chain's CDR3 is CASSPGQGLGYQHAFF. The CDR3 coding sequence is TGCGCCAGCAGCCCGGGACAGGGTCTGGGGTATCAGCACGCTTTCTTT. The chain uses TRBV5-1 and TRBJ1-1; 9 bases are a match to TRBD1. Per germline, CDR1 SGHRS and CDR2 YFSETQ. There are 16 residues in the CDR3. The J segment lost 11 bases and the V segment lost 4 bases, leaving 18 bases of the junction unmatched. Using reference TRBV5-1 and TRBJ1-1 for the parts outside the CDR3, the full variable domain is KAGVTQTPRYLIKTRGQQVTLSCSPISGHRSVSWYQQTPGQGLQFLFEYFSETQRNKGNFPGRFSGRQFSNSRSEMNVSTLELGDSALYLCASSPGQGLGYQHAFFGQGTRLTVV.

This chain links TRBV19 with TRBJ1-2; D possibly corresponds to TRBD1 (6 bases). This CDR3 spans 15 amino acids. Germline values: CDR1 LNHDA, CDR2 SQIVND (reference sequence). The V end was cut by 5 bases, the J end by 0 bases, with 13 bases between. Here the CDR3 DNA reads TGTGCCAGTAGTGCTACAGGGAGAGCTAACTATGGCTACACCTTC. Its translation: CASSATGRANYGYTF.

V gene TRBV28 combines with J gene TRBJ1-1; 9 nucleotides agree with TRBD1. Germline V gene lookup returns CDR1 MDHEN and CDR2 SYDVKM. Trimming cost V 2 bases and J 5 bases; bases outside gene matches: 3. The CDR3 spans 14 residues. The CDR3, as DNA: TGTGCCAGCAGTTTAGGGACAGGGTGGACTGAAGCTTTCTTT. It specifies CASSLGTGWTEAFF.

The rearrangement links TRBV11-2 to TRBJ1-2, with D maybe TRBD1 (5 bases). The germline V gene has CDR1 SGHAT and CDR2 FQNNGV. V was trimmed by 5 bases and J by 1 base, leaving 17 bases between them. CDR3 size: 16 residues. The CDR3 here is CASSPGQGLNNYGYTF. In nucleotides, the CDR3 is TGTGCCAGCAGCCCAGGCCAGGGATTGAATAACTATGGCTACACCTTC.

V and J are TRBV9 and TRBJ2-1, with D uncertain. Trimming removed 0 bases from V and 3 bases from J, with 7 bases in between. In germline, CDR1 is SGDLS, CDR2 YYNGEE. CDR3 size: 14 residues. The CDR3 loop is CASSVGSGYNEQFF. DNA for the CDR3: TGTGCCAGCAGCGTAGGATCAGGCTACAATGAGCAGTTCTTC. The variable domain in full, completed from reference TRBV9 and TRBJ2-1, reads DSGVTQTPKHLITATGQRVTLRCSPRSGDLSVYWYQQSLDQGLQFLIQYYNGEERAKGNILERFSAQQFPDLHSELNLSSLELGDSALYFCASSVGSGYNEQFFGPGTRLTVL.

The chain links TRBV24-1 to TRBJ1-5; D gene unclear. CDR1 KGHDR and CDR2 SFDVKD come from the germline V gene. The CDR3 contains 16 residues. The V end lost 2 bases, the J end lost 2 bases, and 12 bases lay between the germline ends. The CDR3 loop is CATSDSTKTRNQPQHF. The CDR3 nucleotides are TGTGCCACCAGTGATTCGACAAAAACCCGCAATCAGCCCCAGCATTTT.

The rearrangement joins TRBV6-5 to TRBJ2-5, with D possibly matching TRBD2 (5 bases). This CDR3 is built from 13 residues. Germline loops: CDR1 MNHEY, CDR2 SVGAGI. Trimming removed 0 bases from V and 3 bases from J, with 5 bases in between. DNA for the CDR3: TGTGCCAGCAGTTACTCGGGAGAAGAGACCCAGTACTTC. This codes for CASSYSGEETQYF.

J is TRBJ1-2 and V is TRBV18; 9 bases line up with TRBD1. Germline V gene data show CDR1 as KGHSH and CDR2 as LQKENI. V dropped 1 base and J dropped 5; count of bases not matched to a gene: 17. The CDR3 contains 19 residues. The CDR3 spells CASSPLNRGPPDLWYGYTF. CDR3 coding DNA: TGTGCCAGCTCACCACTTAACAGGGGGCCCCCGGACCTCTGGTATGGCTACACCTTC.

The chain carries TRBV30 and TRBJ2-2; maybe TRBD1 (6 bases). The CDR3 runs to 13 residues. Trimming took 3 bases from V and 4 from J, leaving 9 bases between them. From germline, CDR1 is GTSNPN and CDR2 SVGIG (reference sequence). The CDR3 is CAWSRTATGELFF. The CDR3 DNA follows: TGTGCCTGGAGCCGGACAGCCACCGGGGAGCTGTTTTTT.

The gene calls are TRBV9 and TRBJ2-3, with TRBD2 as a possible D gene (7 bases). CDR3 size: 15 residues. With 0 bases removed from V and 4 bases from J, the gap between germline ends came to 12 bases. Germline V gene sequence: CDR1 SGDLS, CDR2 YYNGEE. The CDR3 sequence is CASSVAIGGADTQYF. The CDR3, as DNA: TGTGCCAGCAGCGTAGCTATAGGGGGGGCAGATACGCAGTATTTT.

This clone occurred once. The CDR3 DNA is TGTGCCAGCGAGGTCGGCGAACTAAGCAATCAGCCCCAGCATTTT. Its translation: CASEVGELSNQPQHF. This chain uses TRBV6-5 with TRBJ1-5; D is undetermined. In germline, CDR1 is MNHEY, CDR2 SVGAGI. The CDR3 is made up of 15 amino acids. V lost 8 bases and J 1 base, leaving 15 bases between the germline ends.

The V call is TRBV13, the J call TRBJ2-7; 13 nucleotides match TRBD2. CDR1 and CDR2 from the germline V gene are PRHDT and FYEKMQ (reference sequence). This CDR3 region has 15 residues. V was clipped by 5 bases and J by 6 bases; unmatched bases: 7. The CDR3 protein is CASSDTSGGAGEQYF. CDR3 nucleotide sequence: TGTGCCAGCAGCGACACTAGCGGGGGGGCGGGCGAGCAGTACTTC.

Here the CDR3 reads CASSDRVGTEAFF. DNA for the CDR3: TGTGCCAGTAGCGACAGGGTAGGCACTGAAGCTTTCTTT. The chain is built from TRBV19 and TRBJ1-1, with 7 nucleotides matching TRBD1. Trimming removed 6 bases from V and 4 bases from J; junction bases left unmatched: 5. Germline-derived CDR1 and CDR2 are LNHDA and SQIVND (reference sequence). This CDR3 has 13 amino acids.

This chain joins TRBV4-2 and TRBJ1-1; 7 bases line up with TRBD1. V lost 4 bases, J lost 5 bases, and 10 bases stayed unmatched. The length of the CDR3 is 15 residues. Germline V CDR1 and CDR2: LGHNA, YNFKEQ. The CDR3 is CASSLDRVKGTEAFF. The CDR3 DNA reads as TGTGCCAGCAGCCTTGACAGGGTAAAAGGGACTGAAGCTTTCTTT.

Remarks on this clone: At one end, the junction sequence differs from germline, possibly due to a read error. Here the CDR3 reads CTSNGGSSGNTIYF. CDR3 nucleotides: TGTACCAGCAACGGGGGAAGTTCTGGAAACACCATATATTTT. The V gene is TRBV7-9, the J gene TRBJ1-3; the D gene is possibly TRBD1 (5 bases). Germline lookup yields CDR1 SEHNR and CDR2 FQNEAQ (reference sequence). The CDR3 spans 14 residues.

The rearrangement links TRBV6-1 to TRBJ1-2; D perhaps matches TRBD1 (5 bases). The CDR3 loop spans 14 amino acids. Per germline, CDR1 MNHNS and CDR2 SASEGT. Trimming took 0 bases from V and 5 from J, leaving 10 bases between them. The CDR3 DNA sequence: TGTGCCAGCAGTGAAGCGCAGGGAATTTATGGCTACACCTTC. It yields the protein CASSEAQGIYGYTF.

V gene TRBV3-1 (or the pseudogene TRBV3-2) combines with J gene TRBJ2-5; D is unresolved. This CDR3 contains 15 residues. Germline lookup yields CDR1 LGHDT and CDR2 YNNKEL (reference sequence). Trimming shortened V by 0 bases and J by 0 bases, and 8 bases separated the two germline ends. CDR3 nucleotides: TGTGCCAGCAGCCAAGAGGCCTTGTACCAAGAGACCCAGTACTTC. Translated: CASSQEALYQETQYF.

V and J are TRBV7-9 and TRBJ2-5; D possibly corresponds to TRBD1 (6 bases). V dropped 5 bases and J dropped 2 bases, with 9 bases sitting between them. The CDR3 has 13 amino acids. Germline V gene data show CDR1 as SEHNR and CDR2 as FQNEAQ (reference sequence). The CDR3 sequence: CASSRGHQETQYF. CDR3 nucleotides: TGTGCCAGCAGCCGGGGACATCAAGAGACCCAGTACTTC.

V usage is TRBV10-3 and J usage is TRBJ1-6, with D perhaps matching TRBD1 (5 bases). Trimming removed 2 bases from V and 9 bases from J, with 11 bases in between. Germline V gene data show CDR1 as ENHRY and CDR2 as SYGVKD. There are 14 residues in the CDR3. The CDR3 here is CAISEHGGGSPLHF. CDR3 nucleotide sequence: TGTGCCATCAGTGAGCATGGGGGAGGTTCACCCCTCCACTTT.

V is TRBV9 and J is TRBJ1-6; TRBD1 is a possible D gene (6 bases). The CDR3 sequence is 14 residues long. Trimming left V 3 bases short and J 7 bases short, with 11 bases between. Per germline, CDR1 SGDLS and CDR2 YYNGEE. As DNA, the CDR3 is TGTGCCAGCAGCGAATGGACAGCAAATTCACCCCTCCACTTT. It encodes CASSEWTANSPLHF.

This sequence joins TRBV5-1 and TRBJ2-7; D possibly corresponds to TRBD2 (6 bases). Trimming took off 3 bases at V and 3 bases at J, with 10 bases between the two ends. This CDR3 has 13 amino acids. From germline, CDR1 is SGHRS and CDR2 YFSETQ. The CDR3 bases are TGCGCCAGCAGCTACTCGGGGGACTACGAGCAGTACTTC. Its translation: CASSYSGDYEQYF.

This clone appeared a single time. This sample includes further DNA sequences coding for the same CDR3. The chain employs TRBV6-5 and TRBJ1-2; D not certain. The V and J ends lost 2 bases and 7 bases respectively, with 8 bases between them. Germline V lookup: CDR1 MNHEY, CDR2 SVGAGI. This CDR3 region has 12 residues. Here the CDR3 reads CASSYGSGGYTF. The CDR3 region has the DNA TGTGCCAGCAGTTACGGTTCAGGTGGCTACACCTTC.

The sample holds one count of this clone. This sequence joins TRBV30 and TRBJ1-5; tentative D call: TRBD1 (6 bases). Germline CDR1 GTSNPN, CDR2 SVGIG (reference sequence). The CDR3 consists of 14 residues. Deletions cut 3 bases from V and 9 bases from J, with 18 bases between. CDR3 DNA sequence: TGTGCCTGGAGCGATGATCGCGGGGGCTGGCCCCAGCATTTT. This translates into CAWSDDRGGWPQHF.

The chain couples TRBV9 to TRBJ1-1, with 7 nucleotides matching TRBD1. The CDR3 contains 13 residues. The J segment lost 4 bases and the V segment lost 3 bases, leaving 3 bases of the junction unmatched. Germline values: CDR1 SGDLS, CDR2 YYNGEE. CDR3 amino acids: CASSGPGGTEAFF. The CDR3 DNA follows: TGTGCCAGCAGCGGACCAGGGGGCACTGAAGCTTTCTTT.